This passage covers 8 T cell receptor beta chains from one sample sequenced in a study of metastatic and nonmetastatic thyroid tumors. MiXCR was used by TCRdb to re-call the PCR reads. Among approximately 4,000 clones listed, 20% to 25% were seen once. Each patient came to thyroid surgery without any prior treatment (of any kind). Material: tumor tissue. Every receptor here comes from a male donor with papillary thyroid cancer or a benign thyroid nodule (not recorded which). Some clones in this sample may be carry-over from other donors' samples.

By share, this clone ranks as medium-sized. The V call is TRBV10-1, the J call TRBJ2-5; 13 bases agree with TRBD2. This CDR3 region has 16 residues. The J segment lost 5 bases and the V segment lost 6 bases, leaving 9 bases of the junction unmatched. Germline V gene lookup returns CDR1 WNHNN and CDR2 SYGVQD (reference sequence). CDR3 residues: CASSAGTSGTGETQYF. CDR3 coding DNA: TGCGCCAGCAGCGCCGGGACTAGCGGGACGGGTGAGACCCAGTACTTC.

This clone was detected a few times. The rearrangement joins TRBV18 to TRBJ2-1; D unclear. Germline V gene data show CDR1 as KGHSH and CDR2 as LQKENI. This CDR3 is built from 11 residues. V shed 6 bases and J shed 5 bases, with 5 bases lying between them. The CDR3 sequence: CASSRNNEQFF. The CDR3 coding sequence is TGTGCCAGCTCGCGGAACAATGAGCAGTTCTTC.

At least ten counts were recorded for this clone. The V gene is TRBV29-1, the J gene TRBJ2-3; 12 bases line up with TRBD2. The junction had 5 bases not matched to a gene; V was cut back by 1 base and J by 6 bases. The germline V gene encodes CDR1 SQVTM and CDR2 ANQGSEA. The CDR3 contains 15 residues. For the CDR3, the DNA is TGCAGCGTTGAAGGTCTAGCGGGAGGGTTGGATACGCAGTATTTT. Amino acid sequence: CSVEGLAGGLDTQYF.

In this sample, this clone is medium-sized (0.01 to 0.1%). CDR3 sequence (DNA): TGTGCCTGGAGTGTCTACAATGAGCAGTTCTTC. It yields the protein CAWSVYNEQFF. This chain links TRBV30 with TRBJ2-1; D gene uncertain. CDR3 size: 11 residues. Germline V gives CDR1 GTSNPN, CDR2 SVGIG (reference sequence). V dropped 0 bases and J dropped 3 bases, with 0 bases sitting between them.

The gene calls are TRBV28 and TRBJ2-3; no reliable D call. Germline V gene lookup returns CDR1 MDHEN and CDR2 SYDVKM. V lost 2 bases, J lost 6 bases, and 12 bases lay in between. This CDR3 has 14 residues. CDR3: CASSLISGDDTQYF. In nucleotides, the CDR3 is TGTGCCAGCAGTTTAATCTCAGGAGACGATACGCAGTATTTT.

Relative to its sample, this clone is medium-sized. This sequence joins TRBV7-8 and TRBJ2-6; D is unresolved. The CDR3 is made up of 16 amino acids. Germline CDR1 reads SGHVS; CDR2 reads FQNEAQ. Between the trimmed V and J ends, which lost 1 base and 1 base, there was a span of 8 bases. The CDR3 bases are TGTGCCAGCAGCTTAGTACTCGGGTCTGGGGCCAACGTCCTGACTTTC. It yields the protein CASSLVLGSGANVLTF. Together with reference TRBV7-8 and TRBJ2-6, the CDR3 gives the full variable domain: GAGVSQSPRYKVAKRGQDVALRCDPISGHVSLFWYQQALGQGPEFLTYFQNEAQLDKSGLPSDRFFAERPEGSVSTLKIQRTQQEDSAVYLCASSLVLGSGANVLTFGAGSRLTVL.

This chain joins TRBV30 and TRBJ2-2, with D possibly being TRBD1 (5 bases). Trimming left V 4 bases short and J 4 bases short, with 13 bases between. Germline CDR1 is GTSNPN and CDR2 is SVGIG (reference sequence). The CDR3 runs 14 residues. Here the CDR3 reads CAWTWGRATGELFF. In nucleotides, the CDR3 is TGTGCCTGGACCTGGGGCAGGGCCACCGGGGAGCTGTTTTTT.

This clone showed up just a few times. This chain joins TRBV24-1 and TRBJ2-1; 11 positions agree with TRBD2. Germline CDR1 and CDR2: KGHDR and SFDVKD. J lost 7 bases, V lost 11 bases, and 9 bases had no gene match. The CDR3 contains 14 residues. The CDR3 sequence is CAIGTSGGSNEQFF. In DNA, the CDR3 is TGTGCCATCGGGACTAGCGGAGGATCAAATGAGCAGTTCTTC.